One and the same sample provided the 8 T cell receptor beta chains below, sequenced in a study of technical replicates of blood from a few donors (dated by TCRdb to 2016 to 2017). Receptors were amplified or captured by the immunoSEQ multiplex PCR assay. What TCRdb holds here is the immuneACCESS table cut down to in-frame rearrangements. Part of the clones is not present; checked against another copy, under half of the missing clones reflect an unresolved V gene, and the others are unexplained. In all, the sample holds approximately 81,000 clones, and roughly 95% of those were seen once. The ten top clones hold about 0.37% of the sample. Sequenced: T cells isolated from PBMCs. The receptors were sampled from a human donor in good health.

The chain combines TRBV7-3 with TRBJ1-2, with D possibly TRBD1 on 5 matching bases. The V end lost 0 bases, the J end lost 8 bases, and 10 bases lay between the germline ends. The CDR3 length is 13 residues. Germline CDR1 reads SGHTA; CDR2 reads FQGTGA. This CDR3 reads CASSLTSGYGYTF. CDR3 coding DNA: TGTGCCAGCAGCTTAACCTCAGGGTACGGCTACACCTTC. The full variable domain, in which reference TRBV7-3 and TRBJ1-2 provide the parts outside the CDR3, is GAGVSQTPSNKVTEKGKYVELRCDPISGHTALYWYRQSLGQGPEFLIYFQGTGAADDSGLPNDRFFAVRPEGSVSTLKIQRTERGDSAVYLCASSLTSGYGYTFGSGTRLTVV.

The chain recombines TRBV19 with TRBJ2-7, with TRBD1 matching 8 bases. The CDR3 has 14 residues. Germline V gives CDR1 LNHDA, CDR2 SQIVND (reference sequence). Losses at the gene ends were 3 bases for V and 4 bases for J; bases not matched to a gene: 5. CDR3 bases: TGTGCCAGTAGTATGGGACAGGCGCCTTACGAGCAGTACTTC. This sequence encodes CASSMGQAPYEQYF.

The chain carries TRBV11-2 and TRBJ2-7; weak D call: TRBD1 (5 bases). Germline CDR1 and CDR2: SGHAT and FQNNGV. The CDR3 length is 12 residues. V was shortened by 2 bases and J by 6 bases, with 8 bases between the two germline ends. CDR3 bases: TGTGCCAGCAGCTTACAGGGCCCCGAGCAGTACTTC. The encoded protein is CASSLQGPEQYF.

The chain employs TRBV5-1 and TRBJ1-2; TRBD1 matches at 7 bases. CDR1 and CDR2 from the germline V gene are SGHRS and YFSETQ. The CDR3 spans 15 residues. J gave up 0 bases and V 4 bases, and 6 bases lay outside the gene matches. Here the CDR3 DNA reads TGCGCCAGCAGCCGAGGACAGGTTACTAACTATGGCTACACCTTC. This encodes CASSRGQVTNYGYTF.

DNA for the CDR3: TGTGCCAGCAATGGACAGTGGAACACTGAAGCTTTCTTT. Translating it yields CASNGQWNTEAFF. The V call is TRBV6-6, the J call TRBJ1-1; possible D gene TRBD1, 6 bases. The CDR3 extends over 13 amino acids. Trimming removed 7 bases from V and 1 base from J, with 10 bases in between. Germline-derived CDR1 and CDR2 are MNHNY and SVGAGI (reference sequence).

The chain couples TRBV29-1 to TRBJ1-1; 12 nucleotides line up with TRBD1. The V gene end was trimmed by 5 bases and the J gene end by 7 bases; junction bases not matched to a gene: 5. There are 13 residues in the CDR3. Per the germline V gene, CDR1 is SQVTM and CDR2 is ANQGSEA. In DNA, the CDR3 is TGCAGCGTTTCCGGGACAGGGGGCATTGAAGCTTTCTTT. Translating it yields CSVSGTGGIEAFF.

This clone was detected only a few times. The chain has TRBV14 and TRBJ1-5, with D hard to call. The CDR3 is made up of 14 amino acids. Trimming left V 4 bases short and J 3 bases short, with 10 bases between. In germline, CDR1 is SGHDN, CDR2 FVKESK. As DNA, the CDR3 is TGTGCCAGCAGCCTCCTCGGGTTCAATCAGCCCCAGCATTTT. Its translation is CASSLLGFNQPQHF.

The genes are TRBV11-1 and TRBJ2-6, with TRBD2 matching 7 bases. Germline V CDR1 and CDR2: SGHAT, FQDESV (reference sequence). This CDR3 has 19 residues. The trim removed 5 bases at V and 0 bases at J, leaving 13 bases unmatched. The CDR3 loop is CASSRELWREISGANVLTF. In DNA form, the CDR3 reads TGTGCCAGCAGCCGGGAGTTATGGCGGGAGATCTCTGGGGCCAACGTCCTGACTTTC.